The 20 T cell receptor beta chains below were found in one sample sequenced in a study of identifying expanded T cells in peripheral blood. Generated by immunoSEQ multiplex PCR, the TCRdb table keeps only in-frame clones and is missing some. The sample consists of under 70,000 clones, around 87% of them appearing once. Input material: blood. These receptors were taken from a person aged 18 to 75 in good health.

The gene calls are TRBV5-1 and TRBJ2-1; D unclear. Germline V CDR1 and CDR2: SGHRS, YFSETQ. Trimming removed 0 bases at V and 8 bases at J, with 6 bases between. This CDR3 is built from 12 residues. The CDR3 region is CASSLDGDEQFF. The DNA for the CDR3 is TGCGCCAGCAGCTTGGATGGGGATGAGCAGTTCTTC.

The chain employs TRBV25-1 and TRBJ1-1, with a tentative D call TRBD1 (6 bases). CDR1 is MGHDK, CDR2 SYGVNS, per germline. V dropped 8 bases and J dropped 1 base, with 17 bases sitting between them. This CDR3 is built from 15 residues. The CDR3 DNA reads as TGTGCCAGCGGGGGGCAGGGTGGTCAGAACACTGAAGCTTTCTTT. Translated: CASGGQGGQNTEAFF.

The V call is TRBV9, the J call TRBJ1-2, with D possibly TRBD1 on 5 matching bases. V lost 0 bases and J 8 bases, leaving 17 bases between the germline ends. The CDR3 consists of 15 residues. The germline V gene has CDR1 SGDLS and CDR2 YYNGEE. CDR3 loop: CASSVGSGPEGGYTF. The CDR3 DNA reads as TGTGCCAGCAGCGTAGGTTCAGGGCCCGAGGGAGGCTACACCTTC.

The chain uses TRBV11-1 and TRBJ2-7; D is possibly TRBD1 (7 bases). From germline, CDR1 is SGHAT and CDR2 FQDESV (reference sequence). The V end lost 5 bases, the J end lost 2 bases, and 13 bases lay between the germline ends. CDR3 length: 14 amino acids. The CDR3 DNA follows: TGTGCCAGCAGCCGACAGGGAGGTCCCTACGAGCAGTACTTC. It translates to CASSRQGGPYEQYF. The whole variable domain, filled in from reference TRBV11-1 and TRBJ2-7, reads EAEVAQSPRYKITEKSQAVAFWCDPISGHATLYWYRQILGQGPELLVQFQDESVVDDSQLPKDRFSAERLKGVDSTLKIQPAELGDSAMYLCASSRQGGPYEQYFGPGTRLTVT.

The chain is built from TRBV28 and TRBJ1-1; D uncertain. Germline-derived CDR1 and CDR2 are MDHEN and SYDVKM. With 2 bases removed from V and 0 bases from J, the gap between germline ends came to 7 bases. The CDR3 extends over 14 amino acids. The CDR3: CASSLGQVNTEAFF. The DNA for the CDR3 is TGTGCCAGCAGTTTAGGGCAGGTGAACACTGAAGCTTTCTTT.

The chain combines TRBV5-1 with TRBJ2-7, with 9 nucleotides matching TRBD1. CDR3 length: 14 amino acids. Germline-derived CDR1 and CDR2 are SGHRS and YFSETQ. V dropped 1 base and J dropped 2; count of bases not matched to a gene: 1. The CDR3 here is CASSLTGGTYEQYF. The CDR3 nucleotides are TGCGCCAGCAGCTTGACAGGGGGCACCTACGAGCAGTACTTC.

This chain joins TRBV28 and TRBJ1-2; D possibly corresponds to TRBD1 (5 bases). CDR1 is MDHEN and CDR2 is SYDVKM in the germline V gene. The CDR3 totals 13 residues. V was cut by 5 bases and J by 5 bases, with 12 bases left in between. The CDR3 DNA reads as TGTGCCAGCAGTGAGGGGTTTCGGTATGGCTACACCTTC. Its translation is CASSEGFRYGYTF.

The chain uses TRBV28 and TRBJ1-1; no reliable D call. Germline loops: CDR1 MDHEN, CDR2 SYDVKM. The length of the CDR3 is 13 residues. Trimming removed 2 bases from V and 1 base from J, with 5 bases in between. This chain's CDR3 is CASSLRQNTEAFF. Here the CDR3 DNA reads TGTGCCAGCAGTTTACGGCAGAACACTGAAGCTTTCTTT.

The genes are TRBV7-9 and TRBJ1-5; unclear D gene. V was cut by 1 base and J by 2 bases, with 6 bases left in between. CDR1 is SEHNR, CDR2 FQNEAQ, per germline (reference sequence). The CDR3 runs to 14 residues. CDR3 amino acids: CASSLESGNQPQHF. The CDR3, as DNA: TGTGCCAGCAGCTTAGAGTCGGGCAATCAGCCCCAGCATTTT.

The V call is TRBV30, the J call TRBJ1-4; maybe TRBD1 (6 bases). Germline V lookup: CDR1 GTSNPN, CDR2 SVGIG (reference sequence). CDR3 size: 15 residues. V shed 6 bases and J shed 0 bases, with 14 bases lying between them. The CDR3 spells CACSTGSATNEKLFF. The CDR3 DNA reads TGTGCCTGCTCGACAGGTTCTGCAACTAATGAAAAACTGTTTTTT.

The chain couples TRBV5-1 to TRBJ2-6; tentatively, D is TRBD1 (6 bases). The CDR3 loop spans 14 amino acids. The V and J ends lost 9 bases and 2 bases respectively, with 12 bases between them. The germline V gene encodes CDR1 SGHRS and CDR2 YFSETQ. CDR3 in DNA: TGCGCCACCCGAACAGGGACTGGGGCCAACGTCCTGACTTTC. The encoded protein is CATRTGTGANVLTF.

This clone was seen a few times. The chain carries TRBV5-1 and TRBJ2-1; 9 nucleotides agree with TRBD2. The CDR3 is 14 residues long. J lost 7 bases, V lost 0 bases, and 2 bases had no gene match. From germline, CDR1 is SGHRS and CDR2 YFSETQ. The CDR3 loop reads CASSLGLAGNEQFF. The DNA of the CDR3 is TGCGCCAGCAGCTTGGGGCTAGCGGGAAATGAGCAGTTCTTC. The entire variable domain, with the rest obtained from reference TRBV5-1 and TRBJ2-1, is as follows: KAGVTQTPRYLIKTRGQQVTLSCSPISGHRSVSWYQQTPGQGLQFLFEYFSETQRNKGNFPGRFSGRQFSNSRSEMNVSTLELGDSALYLCASSLGLAGNEQFFGPGTRLTVL.

This clone occurred a few times. This chain joins TRBV11-2 and TRBJ2-2; D may match TRBD1 or TRBD2 (5 bases each). The length of the CDR3 is 17 residues. Deletions cut 3 bases from V and 0 bases from J, with 14 bases between. Germline V lookup: CDR1 SGHAT, CDR2 FQNNGV. In nucleotides, the CDR3 is TGTGCCAGCAGCTTGGATTCGGGACGCACGAACACCGGGGAGCTGTTTTTT. The encoded protein is CASSLDSGRTNTGELFF.

The V call is TRBV6-1, the J call TRBJ1-5; TRBD1 is a possible D gene (5 bases). This CDR3 comprises 18 residues. Germline V gene sequence: CDR1 MNHNS, CDR2 SASEGT. Trimming shortened V by 2 bases and J by 0 bases, and 17 bases separated the two germline ends. The CDR3 nucleotides are TGTGCCAGCAGTGAATGGCACCAGACAGTTAATAGCAATCAGCCCCAGCATTTT. This encodes CASSEWHQTVNSNQPQHF.

The J gene is TRBJ2-7, the V gene TRBV5-6; D is uncertain. This CDR3 contains 14 residues. The V gene's germline CDR1 is SGHDT and CDR2 YYEEEE. V was cut by 0 bases and J by 3 bases, with 10 bases left in between. CDR3 nucleotides: TGTGCCAGCAGCTTGGGTGGCCCCAGCTACGAGCAGTACTTC. The encoded protein is CASSLGGPSYEQYF.

This clone has a handful of counts. This chain uses TRBV4-1 with TRBJ1-6; possible D gene TRBD1, 5 bases. The CDR3 is 15 residues long. Germline V lookup: CDR1 MGHRA, CDR2 YSYEKL. Trimming cost V 0 bases and J 8 bases, with 11 bases left between them. CDR3 loop: CASSQDGGGYSPLHF. For the CDR3, the DNA is TGCGCCAGCAGCCAAGACGGGGGAGGTTATTCACCCCTCCACTTT.

This chain connects TRBV15 to TRBJ2-5; no clear D gene. The CDR3 totals 17 residues. Trimming took 0 bases from V and 1 from J, leaving 15 bases between them. Germline values: CDR1 LNHNV, CDR2 YYDKDF (reference sequence). DNA for the CDR3: TGTGCCACCAGCAGAGATCTGGGCAGGAGCCTCCAAGAGACCCAGTACTTC. Its protein product is CATSRDLGRSLQETQYF. Based on the CDR3 plus reference TRBV15 and TRBJ2-5, the full variable domain is DAMVIQNPRYQVTQFGKPVTLSCSQTLNHNVMYWYQQKSSQAPKLLFHYYDKDFNNEADTPDNFQSRRPNTSFCFLDIRSPGLGDTAMYLCATSRDLGRSLQETQYFGPGTRLLVL.

This clone was found once. The chain recombines TRBV18 with TRBJ2-7, with 8 bases matching TRBD1. The CDR3 totals 16 residues. Unmatched junction bases numbered 12, after V lost 1 base and J lost 7 bases. CDR1 and CDR2 from the germline V gene are KGHSH and LQKENI. CDR3 DNA sequence: TGTGCCAGCTCACCACTCCCGGGACAGGCGGGTAAGGAGCAGTACTTC. This codes for CASSPLPGQAGKEQYF.

The genes are TRBV19 and TRBJ1-4; D ambiguous. Germline assignment: CDR1 LNHDA and CDR2 SQIVND (reference sequence). With 4 bases removed from V and 5 bases from J, the gap between germline ends came to 8 bases. The CDR3 spans 13 residues. CDR3 residues: CASSRGINEKLFF. CDR3 sequence (DNA): TGTGCCAGTAGTAGAGGAATCAATGAAAAACTGTTTTTT.

The J gene is TRBJ2-7, the V gene TRBV28; no firm D call. The CDR3 contains 13 residues. V was cut by 3 bases and J by 3 bases, with 9 bases left in between. Per the germline V gene, CDR1 is MDHEN and CDR2 is SYDVKM. The CDR3 reads CASSFYKYYEQYF. The DNA for the CDR3 is TGTGCCAGCAGTTTTTACAAGTACTACGAGCAGTACTTC.